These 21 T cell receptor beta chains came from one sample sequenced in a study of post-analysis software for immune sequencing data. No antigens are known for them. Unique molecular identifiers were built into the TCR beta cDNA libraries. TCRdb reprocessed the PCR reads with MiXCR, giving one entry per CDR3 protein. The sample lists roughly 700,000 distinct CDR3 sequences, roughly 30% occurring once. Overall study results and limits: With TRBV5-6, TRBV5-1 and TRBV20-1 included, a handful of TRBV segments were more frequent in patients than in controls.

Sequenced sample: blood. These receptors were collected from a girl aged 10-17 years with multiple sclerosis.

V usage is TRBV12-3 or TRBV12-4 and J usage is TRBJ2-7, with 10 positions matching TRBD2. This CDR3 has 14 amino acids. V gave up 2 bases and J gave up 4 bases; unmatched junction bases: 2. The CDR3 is CASSLSGRDYEQYF. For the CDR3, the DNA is TGTGCCAGCAGTTTAAGCGGGAGGGATTACGAGCAGTACTTC.

Written as DNA, the CDR3 is TGTGCCAGCAGCTCGGTCGGCCGAGGAGATAGCAATCAGCCCCAGCATTTT. Amino acids: CASSSVGRGDSNQPQHF. The V and J genes are TRBV11-2 and TRBJ1-5; D uncertain. CDR3 length equals 17 residues. Per the germline V gene, CDR1 is SGHAT and CDR2 is FQNNGV. Trimming shortened V by 4 bases and J by 0 bases, and 16 bases separated the two germline ends.

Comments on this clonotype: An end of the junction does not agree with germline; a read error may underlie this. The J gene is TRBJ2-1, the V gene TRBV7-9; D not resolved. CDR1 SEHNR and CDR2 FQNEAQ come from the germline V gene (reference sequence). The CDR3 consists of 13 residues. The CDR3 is CASSLRQSNERFF. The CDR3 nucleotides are TGTGCCAGCAGCTTACGGCAGAGCAATGAGCGGTTCTTC.

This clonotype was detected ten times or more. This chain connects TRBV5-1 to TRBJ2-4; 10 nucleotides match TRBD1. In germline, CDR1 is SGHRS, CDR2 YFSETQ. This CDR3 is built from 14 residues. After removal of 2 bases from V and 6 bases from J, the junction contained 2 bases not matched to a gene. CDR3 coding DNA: TGCGCCAGCAGCTTCGGACAGGGGGGAAACATTCAGTACTTC. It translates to CASSFGQGGNIQYF.

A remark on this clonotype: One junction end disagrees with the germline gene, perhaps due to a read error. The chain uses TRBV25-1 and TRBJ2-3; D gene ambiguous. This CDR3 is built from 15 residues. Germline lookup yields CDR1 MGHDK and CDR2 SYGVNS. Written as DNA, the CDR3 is TGTGCCAGCAGTGAAGCCGGACCTGGCACAGATACGCGGTATTTT. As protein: CASSEAGPGTDTRYF.

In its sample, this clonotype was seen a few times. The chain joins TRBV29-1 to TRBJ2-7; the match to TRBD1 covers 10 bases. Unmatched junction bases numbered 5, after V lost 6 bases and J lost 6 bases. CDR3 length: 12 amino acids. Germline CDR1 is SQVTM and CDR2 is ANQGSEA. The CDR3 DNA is TGCAGCGTAGGGACAGGGGTGGGCGAGCAGTACTTC. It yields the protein CSVGTGVGEQYF.

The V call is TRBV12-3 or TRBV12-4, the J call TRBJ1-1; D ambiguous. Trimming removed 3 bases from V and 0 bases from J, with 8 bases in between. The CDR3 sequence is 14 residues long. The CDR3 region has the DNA TGTGCCAGCAGTTTTGGCCTCATGAACACTGAAGCTTTCTTT. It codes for CASSFGLMNTEAFF.

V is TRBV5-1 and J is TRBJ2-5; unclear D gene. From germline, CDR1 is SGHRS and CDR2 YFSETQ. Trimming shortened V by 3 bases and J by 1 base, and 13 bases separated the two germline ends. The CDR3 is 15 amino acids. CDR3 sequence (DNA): TGCGCCAGCAGCTCCGGCACAACGACCCAAGAGACCCAGTACTTC. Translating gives CASSSGTTTQETQYF.

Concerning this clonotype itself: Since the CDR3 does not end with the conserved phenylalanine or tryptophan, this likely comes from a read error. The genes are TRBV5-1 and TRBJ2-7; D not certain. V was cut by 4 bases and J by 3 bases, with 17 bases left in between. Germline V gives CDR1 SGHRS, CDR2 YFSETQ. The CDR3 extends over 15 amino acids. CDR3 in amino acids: CASSLSGGPFYEQYY. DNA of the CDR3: TGCGCCAGCAGCCTCAGTGGCGGCCCTTTCTACGAGCAGTACTAC.

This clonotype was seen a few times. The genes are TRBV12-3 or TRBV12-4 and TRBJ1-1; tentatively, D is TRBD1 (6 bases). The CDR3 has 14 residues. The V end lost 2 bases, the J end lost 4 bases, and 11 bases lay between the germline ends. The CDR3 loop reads CASSLLRGATEAFF. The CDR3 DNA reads TGTGCCAGCAGTTTACTGCGGGGGGCCACTGAAGCTTTCTTT.

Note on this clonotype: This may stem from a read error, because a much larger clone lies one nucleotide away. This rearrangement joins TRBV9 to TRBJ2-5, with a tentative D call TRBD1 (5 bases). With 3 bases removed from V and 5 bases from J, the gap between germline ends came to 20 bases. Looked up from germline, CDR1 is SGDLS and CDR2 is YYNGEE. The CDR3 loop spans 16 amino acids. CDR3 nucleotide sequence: TGTGCCAGCAGCGGACCCCGGACAAGGGTCGTGGAGACCCAGTACTTC. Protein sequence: CASSGPRTRVVETQYF.

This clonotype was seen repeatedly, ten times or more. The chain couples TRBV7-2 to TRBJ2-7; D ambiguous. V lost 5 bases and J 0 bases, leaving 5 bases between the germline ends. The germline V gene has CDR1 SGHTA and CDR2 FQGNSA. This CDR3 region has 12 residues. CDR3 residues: CASSAFSYEQYF. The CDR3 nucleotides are TGTGCCAGCAGCGCCTTCTCCTACGAGCAGTACTTC.

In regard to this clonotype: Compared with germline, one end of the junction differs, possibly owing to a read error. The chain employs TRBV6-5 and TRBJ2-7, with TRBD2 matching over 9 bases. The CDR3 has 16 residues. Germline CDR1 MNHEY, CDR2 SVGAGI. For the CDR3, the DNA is TGTGCCAGCAGTTACTCGACTAGCGGCTTCTCCTACGAGCGGTACTTC. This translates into CASSYSTSGFSYERYF.

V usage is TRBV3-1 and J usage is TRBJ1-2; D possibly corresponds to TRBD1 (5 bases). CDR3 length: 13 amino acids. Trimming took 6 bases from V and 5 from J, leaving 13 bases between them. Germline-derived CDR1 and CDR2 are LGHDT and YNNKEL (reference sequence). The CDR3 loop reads CASSRGVNYGYTF. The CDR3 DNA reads TGTGCCAGCAGTCGGGGCGTGAATTATGGCTACACCTTC.

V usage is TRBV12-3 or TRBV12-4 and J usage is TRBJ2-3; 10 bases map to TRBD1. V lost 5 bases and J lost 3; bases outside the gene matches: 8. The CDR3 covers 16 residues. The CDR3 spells CASSPPWDRGTDTQYF. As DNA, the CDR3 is TGTGCCAGCAGTCCTCCCTGGGACAGGGGAACAGATACGCAGTATTTT.

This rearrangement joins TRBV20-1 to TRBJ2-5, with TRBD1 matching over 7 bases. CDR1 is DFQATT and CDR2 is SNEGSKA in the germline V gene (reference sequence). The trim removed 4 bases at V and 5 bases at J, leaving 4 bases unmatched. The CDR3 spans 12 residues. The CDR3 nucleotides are TGCAGTGCTACTAAACAGGGGGAGACCCAGTACTTC. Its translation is CSATKQGETQYF.

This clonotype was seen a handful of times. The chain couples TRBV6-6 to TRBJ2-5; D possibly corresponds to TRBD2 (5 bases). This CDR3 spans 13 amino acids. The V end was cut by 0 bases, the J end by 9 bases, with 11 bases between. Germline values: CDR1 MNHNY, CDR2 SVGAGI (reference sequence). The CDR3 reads CASSYSAKRAQYF. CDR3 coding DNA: TGTGCCAGCAGTTACTCGGCCAAGAGGGCCCAGTACTTC.

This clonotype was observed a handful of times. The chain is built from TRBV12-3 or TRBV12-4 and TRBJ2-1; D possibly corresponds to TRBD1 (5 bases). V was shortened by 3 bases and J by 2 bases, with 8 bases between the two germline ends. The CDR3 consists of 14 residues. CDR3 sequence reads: CASSFMTAYNEQFF. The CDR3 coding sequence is TGTGCCAGCAGTTTTATGACAGCCTACAATGAGCAGTTCTTC.

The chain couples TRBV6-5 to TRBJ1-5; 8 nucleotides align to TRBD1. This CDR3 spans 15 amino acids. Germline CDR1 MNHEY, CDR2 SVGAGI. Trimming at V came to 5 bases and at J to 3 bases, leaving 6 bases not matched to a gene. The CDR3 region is CASSRDRGDNQPQHF. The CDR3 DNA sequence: TGTGCCAGCAGTCGCGACAGGGGCGACAATCAGCCCCAGCATTTT.

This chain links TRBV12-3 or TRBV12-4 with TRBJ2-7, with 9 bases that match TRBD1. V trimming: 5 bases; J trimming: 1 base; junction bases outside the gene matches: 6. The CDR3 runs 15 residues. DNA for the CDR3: TGTGCCAGCAGTCCCTGGACAGGGGTTTCCTACGAGCAGTACTTC. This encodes CASSPWTGVSYEQYF.

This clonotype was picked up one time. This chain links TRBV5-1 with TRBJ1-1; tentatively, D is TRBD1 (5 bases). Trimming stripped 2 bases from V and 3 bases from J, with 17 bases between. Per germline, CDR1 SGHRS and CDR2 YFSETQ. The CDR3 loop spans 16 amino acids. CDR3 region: CASSFTRTLRDTEAFF. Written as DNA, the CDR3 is TGCGCCAGCAGCTTCACACGGACTCTCAGGGACACTGAAGCTTTCTTT.